The 17 T cell receptor beta chains given below trace back to one sample, sequenced in a study of T-cell reconstitution after alpha-beta-depleted transplantation in children. Unique molecular identifiers were incorporated into the prepared TCRbeta library. TCRdb ran MiXCR on the PCR reads and lists one entry per CDR3 protein. The table lists 800,000 to 1,000,000 distinct CDR3 sequences, roughly 29% of them singletons. The source material was PBMCs, mostly from graft donor cells, sampled 360 days after TCRalphabeta/CD19-depleted stem cell transplant. The source of these receptors is a boy younger than two who had a stem cell transplant for SCID, so the T cells may come from the graft donor.

This clonotype was counted only a few times. Germline is not matched at one junction end, which may reflect a read error. In nucleotides, the CDR3 is TGCAGTGCCTCCAGGCAGTCCCGTCCGGGATTT. Its protein product is CSASRQSRPGF. The chain uses TRBV20-1 and TRBJ1-1, with D uncertain. Germline assignment: CDR1 DFQATT and CDR2 SNEGSKA (reference sequence). CDR3 size: 11 residues.

The sample holds a few counts of this clonotype. The V call is TRBV10-3, the J call TRBJ1-2, with D uncertain. V was pared by 3 bases and J by 4 bases, with 9 bases between. CDR3 length equals 13 residues. Germline V CDR1 and CDR2: ENHRY, SYGVKD. CDR3 nucleotides: TGTGCCATCAGTGATGTGGATTTCTATGGCTACACCTTC. It translates to CAISDVDFYGYTF.

Here the CDR3 DNA reads TGCGCCAGCAGCTTGACCACAGGGGCGTGGGCCCAGTACTTC. Encoded protein: CASSLTTGAWAQYF. The gene calls are TRBV5-1 and TRBJ2-5, with 7 bases identical to TRBD1. The CDR3 consists of 14 residues. CDR1 and CDR2 from the germline V gene are SGHRS and YFSETQ. V lost 1 base, J lost 9 bases, and 9 bases stayed unmatched.

In its sample, this clonotype was seen a few times. The chain employs TRBV6-5 and TRBJ1-6; D remains unclear. Germline values: CDR1 MNHEY, CDR2 SVGAGI. The CDR3 is made up of 16 amino acids. Trimming removed 2 bases at V and 0 bases at J, with 8 bases between. The CDR3 is CASSYNGISYNSPLHF. CDR3 in DNA: TGTGCCAGCAGTTACAACGGAATCTCCTATAATTCACCCCTCCACTTT.

V gene TRBV25-1 combines with J gene TRBJ2-7; 9 bases fit TRBD1. Germline CDR1 and CDR2: MGHDK and SYGVNS. Unmatched junction bases numbered 4, after V lost 3 bases and J lost 1 base. The CDR3 is made up of 15 amino acids. The CDR3 region has the DNA TGTGCCAGCAGTGACGCACAGGGGGCATCCTACGAGCAGTACTTC. It yields the protein CASSDAQGASYEQYF.

In this sample, this clonotype turned up a few times. V usage is TRBV20-1 and J usage is TRBJ2-7; D not certain. CDR1 DFQATT and CDR2 SNEGSKA come from the germline V gene (reference sequence). The CDR3 runs 13 residues. Trimming shortened V by 3 bases and J by 4 bases, and 13 bases separated the two germline ends. The CDR3 DNA sequence: TGCAGTGCTAGTAAGGGAACTGGGTACGAGCAGTACTTC. Protein: CSASKGTGYEQYF.

This clonotype was picked up a small number of times. The chain recombines TRBV4-1 with TRBJ1-5; TRBD1 is a possible D gene (6 bases). CDR1 is MGHRA, CDR2 YSYEKL, per germline. V lost 5 bases to trimming and J lost 0 bases, with 17 bases between them. The CDR3 spans 17 residues. The CDR3 here is CASSRADRDYSNQPQHF. CDR3 sequence (DNA): TGCGCCAGCAGCAGAGCGGACAGAGATTATAGCAATCAGCCCCAGCATTTT.

The J gene is TRBJ1-2, the V gene TRBV12-3 or TRBV12-4; 7 positions agree with TRBD1. This CDR3 contains 15 residues. After removal of 3 bases from V and 4 bases from J, the junction contained 8 bases not matched to a gene. CDR3 nucleotides: TGTGCCAGCAGTTTGCGAGACAGGGCCTTCTATGGCTACACCTTC. The encoded protein is CASSLRDRAFYGYTF.

This sequence joins TRBV7-9 and TRBJ2-2, with D unclear. Trimming stripped 1 base from V and 6 bases from J, with 12 bases between. CDR1 and CDR2 (germline): SEHNR, FQNEAQ (reference sequence). The CDR3 contains 15 residues. CDR3 nucleotide sequence: TGTGCCAGCAGCTTAGACCCTAACTCGCCCGGGGAGCTGTTTTTT. Translated: CASSLDPNSPGELFF.

The V and J genes are TRBV5-1 and TRBJ1-1; D gene uncertain. The CDR3 loop spans 15 amino acids. Germline V gives CDR1 SGHRS, CDR2 YFSETQ. With 0 bases removed from V and 1 base from J, the gap between germline ends came to 10 bases. CDR3 nucleotides: TGCGCCAGCAGCTTGGTCTTTCGAGGGAACACTGAAGCTTTCTTT. Protein product: CASSLVFRGNTEAFF.

This clonotype appeared a few times. This chain uses TRBV7-8 with TRBJ1-1; D is unresolved. Germline-derived CDR1 and CDR2 are SGHVS and FQNEAQ. With 1 base removed from V and 1 base from J, the gap between germline ends came to 10 bases. This CDR3 contains 15 residues. The CDR3 reads CASSLESRQNTEAFF. CDR3 nucleotides: TGTGCCAGCAGCTTAGAATCCCGACAGAACACTGAAGCTTTCTTT.

The chain joins TRBV12-3 or TRBV12-4 to TRBJ1-1; 8 bases line up with TRBD1. Trimming removed 6 bases from V and 3 bases from J; junction bases left unmatched: 6. The CDR3 has 14 amino acids. The CDR3 bases are TGTGCCAGCAGCCGACAGGGGTCAGACACTGAAGCTTTCTTT. Translating gives CASSRQGSDTEAFF.

In this sample, this clonotype turned up a few times. The chain uses TRBV11-2 and TRBJ2-1, with D unclear. The V and J ends lost 0 bases and 4 bases respectively, with 16 bases between them. Per the germline V gene, CDR1 is SGHAT and CDR2 is FQNNGV. The CDR3 runs to 17 residues. The CDR3 DNA sequence: TGTGCCAGCAGCTTAGATCTAATCGGTGGTTCTTACAATGAGCAGTTCTTC. Translation: CASSLDLIGGSYNEQFF.

The chain employs TRBV7-8 and TRBJ1-2, with 8 bases identical to TRBD1. The germline V gene encodes CDR1 SGHVS and CDR2 FQNEAQ. This CDR3 has 15 amino acids. V lost 10 bases to trimming and J lost 8 bases; unmatched junction nucleotides: 18. This chain's CDR3 is CATDQLGTGGGGYTF. The CDR3, as DNA: TGTGCCACCGACCAACTTGGGACAGGAGGAGGAGGCTACACCTTC.

This CDR3 is CASGQDRLLNTEAFF. The CDR3 bases are TGTGCCAGCGGTCAAGACAGACTGTTGAACACTGAAGCTTTCTTT. The chain carries TRBV11-2 and TRBJ1-1, with D possibly TRBD1 on 5 matching bases. This CDR3 is built from 15 residues. V was shortened by 8 bases and J by 0 bases, with 16 bases between the two germline ends. Germline lookup yields CDR1 SGHAT and CDR2 FQNNGV.

The chain joins TRBV12-3 or TRBV12-4 to TRBJ1-3, with TRBD1 as a possible D gene (5 bases). CDR3 length equals 14 residues. V gave up 2 bases and J gave up 6 bases, with 11 bases separating them. The CDR3 DNA reads as TGTGCCAGCAGTTTACGGGACGCTGTAAACACCATATATTTT. Its protein product is CASSLRDAVNTIYF.

This clonotype was recorded at least ten times. As DNA, the CDR3 is TGCGCCAGCAGCTTACAGACACATGCCGCCGGGGAGCTGTTTTTT. This codes for CASSLQTHAAGELFF. The chain couples TRBV5-1 to TRBJ2-2; D is unresolved. The germline V and J ends were trimmed by 2 bases and 6 bases, with 14 bases remaining between them. The germline V gene encodes CDR1 SGHRS and CDR2 YFSETQ. This CDR3 region has 15 residues. The variable domain in full, completed from reference TRBV5-1 and TRBJ2-2, reads KAGVTQTPRYLIKTRGQQVTLSCSPISGHRSVSWYQQTPGQGLQFLFEYFSETQRNKGNFPGRFSGRQFSNSRSEMNVSTLELGDSALYLCASSLQTHAAGELFFGEGSRLTVL.